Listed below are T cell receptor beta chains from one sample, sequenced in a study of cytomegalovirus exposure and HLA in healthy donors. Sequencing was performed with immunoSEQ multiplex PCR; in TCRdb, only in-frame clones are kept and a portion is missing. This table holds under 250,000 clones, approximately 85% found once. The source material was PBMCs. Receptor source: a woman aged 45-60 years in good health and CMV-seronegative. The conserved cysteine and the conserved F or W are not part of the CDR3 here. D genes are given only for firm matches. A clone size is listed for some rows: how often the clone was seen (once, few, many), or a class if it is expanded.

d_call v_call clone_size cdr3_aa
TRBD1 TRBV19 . ASTKKGTGGYGYT
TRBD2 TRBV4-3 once ASSRRGSGAYNEQF
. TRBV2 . ATGRDSNQPQH
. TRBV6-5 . ASSLGQYPGDEQF
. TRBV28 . ASSPPGPPYEQY
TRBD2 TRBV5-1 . ASSLGMAGVETQY
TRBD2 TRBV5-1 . ASSLSGGLTDTQY
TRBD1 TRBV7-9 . ASSARQGTGNQPQH
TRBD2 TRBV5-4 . ASSVKTSGRGEQF
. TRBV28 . ASKEGREKLF
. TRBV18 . ASSPSGTSYEQY
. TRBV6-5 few ASSEGLYGYT
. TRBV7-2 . ASSPAAGPF
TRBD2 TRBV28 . ASAASGSYNEQF
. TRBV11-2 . ASSPQGGELF
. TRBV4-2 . ASSLSESGSTDTQY
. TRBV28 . ASTERGNEQF
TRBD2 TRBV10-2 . ASSIAGGRPNEQF
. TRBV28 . ASSLHGQPKAF
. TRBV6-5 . ASSYGRRMNTEAF
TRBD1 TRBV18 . ASSYQGARNQPQH
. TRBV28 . ASSPTRAVYNEQF
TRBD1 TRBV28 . ASSFPGQGEQY
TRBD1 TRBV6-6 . ASSLEDRATWEQY
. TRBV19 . ASSMFVGGRSSGANVLT
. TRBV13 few ASSLTGLARTDTQY
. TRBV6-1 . ASSETGSYSNQPQH
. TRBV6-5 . ASSYGDSYEQY
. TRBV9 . ASSPPGAYEQY
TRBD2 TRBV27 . ASSFRLAGTSTDTQY
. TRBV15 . ATHPRGGYGYT
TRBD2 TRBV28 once ASSLLLAGEGYEQF
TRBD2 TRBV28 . ASSLRLAGYQSYEQY
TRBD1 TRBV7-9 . SSSLTGPQPQH
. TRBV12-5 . ASGLEGSTEAF
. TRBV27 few ASSLSSPGTFTGELF
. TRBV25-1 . ASSVSKGTVYGYT
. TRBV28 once ASSLRGLGGYQPQH
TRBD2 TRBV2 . ASSGTGLAGHTQY
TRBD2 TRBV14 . ASSLPGLAYHEQF
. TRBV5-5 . ASSLVQLSGNTIY
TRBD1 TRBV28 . ASSPTGTGYGYT
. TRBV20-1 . SAPTAWGYT
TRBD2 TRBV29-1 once SVDGLGSYNEQF
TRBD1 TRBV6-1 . ASSLSGTGDSPLH
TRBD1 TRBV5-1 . ASSLVGQAYEQY
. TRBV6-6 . ASSPRLTGNTGELF